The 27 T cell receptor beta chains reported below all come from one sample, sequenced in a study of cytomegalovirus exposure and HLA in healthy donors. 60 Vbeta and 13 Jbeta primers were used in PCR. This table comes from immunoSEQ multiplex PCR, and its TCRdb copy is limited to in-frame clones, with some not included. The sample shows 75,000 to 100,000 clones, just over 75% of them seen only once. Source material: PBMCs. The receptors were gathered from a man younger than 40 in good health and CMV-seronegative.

CDR3: CASSLTGLAGSGYTF. The CDR3 DNA sequence: TGTGCCAGCAGCTTAACGGGTCTAGCGGGGAGCGGCTACACCTTC. The chain is built from TRBV7-3 and TRBJ1-2; D call uncertain. There are 15 residues in the CDR3. V lost 0 bases, J lost 8 bases, and 16 bases lay in between. Germline assignment: CDR1 SGHTA and CDR2 FQGTGA. Filled out from reference TRBV7-3 and TRBJ1-2, the complete variable domain reads GAGVSQTPSNKVTEKGKYVELRCDPISGHTALYWYRQSLGQGPEFLIYFQGTGAADDSGLPNDRFFAVRPEGSVSTLKIQRTERGDSAVYLCASSLTGLAGSGYTFGSGTRLTVV.

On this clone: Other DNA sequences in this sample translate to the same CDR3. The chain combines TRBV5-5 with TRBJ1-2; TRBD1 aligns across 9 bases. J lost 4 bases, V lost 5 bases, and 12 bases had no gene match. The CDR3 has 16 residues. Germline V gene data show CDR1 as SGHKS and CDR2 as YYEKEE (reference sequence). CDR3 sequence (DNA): TGTGCCAGCAGACGCGAGGCACAGGGGGCCTTCTATGGCTACACCTTC. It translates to CASRREAQGAFYGYTF.

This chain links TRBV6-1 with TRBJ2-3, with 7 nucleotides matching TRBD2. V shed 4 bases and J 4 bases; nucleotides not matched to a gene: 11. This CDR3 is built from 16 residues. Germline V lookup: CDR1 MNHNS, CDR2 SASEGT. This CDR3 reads CASSVPTSRRADTQYF. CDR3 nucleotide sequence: TGTGCCAGCAGTGTTCCGACTAGCAGGAGGGCAGATACGCAGTATTTT.

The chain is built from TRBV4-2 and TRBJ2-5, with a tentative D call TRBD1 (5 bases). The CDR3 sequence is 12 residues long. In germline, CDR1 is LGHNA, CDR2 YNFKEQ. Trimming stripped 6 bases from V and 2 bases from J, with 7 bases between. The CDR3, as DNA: TGTGCCAGCAGGGCAGGGCAAGAGACCCAGTACTTC. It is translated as CASRAGQETQYF.

CDR3 loop: CASRTVAGRTDTQYF. CDR3 bases: TGTGCCAGCAGAACTGTAGCGGGCCGCACAGATACGCAGTATTTT. V usage is TRBV5-6 and J usage is TRBJ2-3; 7 bases map to TRBD2. After removal of 5 bases from V and 1 base from J, the junction contained 7 bases not matched to a gene. The length of the CDR3 is 15 residues. CDR1 is SGHDT, CDR2 YYEEEE, per germline.

The CDR3 region has the DNA TGTGCCAGTTCCCGTTATGGGGACAGTGCCTACGAGCAGTACGTC. Protein product: CASSRYGDSAYEQYV. The chain links TRBV7-8 to TRBJ2-7; 7 bases fit TRBD1. CDR1 SGHVS and CDR2 FQNEAQ come from the germline V gene. V shed 9 bases and J 2 bases; nucleotides not matched to a gene: 13. The CDR3 spans 15 residues.

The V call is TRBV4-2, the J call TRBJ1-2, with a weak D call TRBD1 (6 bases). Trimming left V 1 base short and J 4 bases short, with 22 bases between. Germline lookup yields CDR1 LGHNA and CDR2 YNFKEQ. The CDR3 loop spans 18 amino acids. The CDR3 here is CASSQVIDRKPLGYGYTF. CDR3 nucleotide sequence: TGTGCCAGCAGCCAAGTTATCGACAGGAAGCCGCTCGGCTATGGCTACACCTTC.

As DNA, the CDR3 is TGTGCCAGCAGTTTTCCCGCCCCTCTCTCGGCGGGAGAGAGGGTCAATGAGCAGTTCTTC. The encoded protein is CASSFPAPLSAGERVNEQFF. The rearrangement links TRBV27 to TRBJ2-1, with 7 bases that match TRBD2. The CDR3 is made up of 20 amino acids. Looked up from germline, CDR1 is MNHEY and CDR2 is SMNVEV (reference sequence). V lost 3 bases to trimming and J lost 6 bases; unmatched junction nucleotides: 23.

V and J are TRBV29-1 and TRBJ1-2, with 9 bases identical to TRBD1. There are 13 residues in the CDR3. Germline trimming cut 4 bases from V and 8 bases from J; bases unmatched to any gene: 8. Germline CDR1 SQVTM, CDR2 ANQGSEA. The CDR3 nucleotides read TGCAGCGTTGCCGGGGGACAGGGAAACGGCTACACCTTC. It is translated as CSVAGGQGNGYTF. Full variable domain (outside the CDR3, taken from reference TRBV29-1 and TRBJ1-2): SAVISQKPSRDICQRGTSLTIQCQVDSQVTMMFWYRQQPGQSLTLIATANQGSEATYESGFVIDKFPISRPNLTFSTLTVSNMSPEDSSIYLCSVAGGQGNGYTFGSGTRLTVV.

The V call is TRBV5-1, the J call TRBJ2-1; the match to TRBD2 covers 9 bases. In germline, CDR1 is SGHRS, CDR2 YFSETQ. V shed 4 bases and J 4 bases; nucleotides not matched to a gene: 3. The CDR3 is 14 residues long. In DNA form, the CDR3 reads TGCGCCAGCAGCCGAGCGGGAGGATACAATGAGCAGTTCTTC. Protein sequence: CASSRAGGYNEQFF.

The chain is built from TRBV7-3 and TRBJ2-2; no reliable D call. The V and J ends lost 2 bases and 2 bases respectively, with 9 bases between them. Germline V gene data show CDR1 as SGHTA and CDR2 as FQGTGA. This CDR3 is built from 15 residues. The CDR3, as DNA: TGTGCCAGCAGCTTAGGAGAAGTTAACACCGGGGAGCTGTTTTTT. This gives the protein CASSLGEVNTGELFF. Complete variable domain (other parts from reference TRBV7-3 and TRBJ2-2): GAGVSQTPSNKVTEKGKYVELRCDPISGHTALYWYRQSLGQGPEFLIYFQGTGAADDSGLPNDRFFAVRPEGSVSTLKIQRTERGDSAVYLCASSLGEVNTGELFFGEGSRLTVL.

The CDR3 region is CASSQALGTSAINEQFF. In nucleotides, the CDR3 is TGCGCCAGCAGCCAAGCACTCGGGACTAGCGCCATCAATGAGCAGTTCTTC. The chain is built from TRBV4-3 and TRBJ2-1, with TRBD2 identical over 10 bases. CDR1 is LGHNA, CDR2 YSLEER, per germline. The CDR3 runs 17 residues. The ends lost 1 base at V and 6 bases at J; junction bases unmatched: 9.

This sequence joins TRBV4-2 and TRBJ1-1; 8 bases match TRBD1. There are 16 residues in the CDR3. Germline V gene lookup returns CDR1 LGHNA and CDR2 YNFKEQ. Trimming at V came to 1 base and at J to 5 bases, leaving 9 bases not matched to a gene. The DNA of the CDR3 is TGTGCCAGCAGCCAAGGTACGGGGACAGGCCAGACTGAAGCTTTCTTT. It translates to CASSQGTGTGQTEAFF.

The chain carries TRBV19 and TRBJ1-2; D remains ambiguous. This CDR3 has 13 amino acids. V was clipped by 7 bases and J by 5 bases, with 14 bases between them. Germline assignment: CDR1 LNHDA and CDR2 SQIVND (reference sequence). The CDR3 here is CASTPRSSYGYTF. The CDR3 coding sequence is TGTGCCAGTACCCCAAGGAGCAGTTATGGCTACACCTTC.

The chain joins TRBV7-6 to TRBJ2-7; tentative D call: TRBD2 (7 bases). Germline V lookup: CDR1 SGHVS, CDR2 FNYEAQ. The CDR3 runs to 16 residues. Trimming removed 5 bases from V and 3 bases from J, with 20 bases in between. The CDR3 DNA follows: TGTGCCAGCAGCGCCTCATGGGGGGGCAGCAACTACGAGCAGTACGTC. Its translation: CASSASWGGSNYEQYV.

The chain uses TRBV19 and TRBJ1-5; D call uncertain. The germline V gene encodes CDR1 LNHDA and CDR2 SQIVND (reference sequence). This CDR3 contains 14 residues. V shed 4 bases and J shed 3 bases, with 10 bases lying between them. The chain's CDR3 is CASSTGSINQPQHF. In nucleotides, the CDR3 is TGTGCCAGTAGTACCGGGAGTATCAATCAGCCCCAGCATTTT. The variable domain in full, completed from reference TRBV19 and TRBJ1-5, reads DGGITQSPKYLFRKEGQNVTLSCEQNLNHDAMYWYRQDPGQGLRLIYYSQIVNDFQKGDIAEGYSVSREKKESFPLTVTSAQKNPTAFYLCASSTGSINQPQHFGDGTRLSIL.

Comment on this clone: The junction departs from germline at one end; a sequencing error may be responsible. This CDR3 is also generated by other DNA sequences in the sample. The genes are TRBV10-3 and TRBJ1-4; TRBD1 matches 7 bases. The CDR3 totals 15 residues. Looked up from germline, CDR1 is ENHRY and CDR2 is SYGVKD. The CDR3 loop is CAISDLGTDNEKLFF. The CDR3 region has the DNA TGTGCCATCAGTGATCTCGGGACAGACAATGAAAAGCTGTTTTTT.

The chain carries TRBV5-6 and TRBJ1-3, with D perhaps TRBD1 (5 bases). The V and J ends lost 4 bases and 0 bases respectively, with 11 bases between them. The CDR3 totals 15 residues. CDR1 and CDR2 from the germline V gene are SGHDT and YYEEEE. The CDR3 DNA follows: TGTGCCAGCAGCGCACAGGCCTCCTCTGGAAACACCATATATTTT. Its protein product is CASSAQASSGNTIYF.

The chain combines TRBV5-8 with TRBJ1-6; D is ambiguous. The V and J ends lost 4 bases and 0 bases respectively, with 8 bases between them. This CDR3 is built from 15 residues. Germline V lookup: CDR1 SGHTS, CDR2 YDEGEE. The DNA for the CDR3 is TGTGCCAGCAGCCTACAGAGCTCCTATAATTCACCCCTCCACTTT. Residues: CASSLQSSYNSPLHF.

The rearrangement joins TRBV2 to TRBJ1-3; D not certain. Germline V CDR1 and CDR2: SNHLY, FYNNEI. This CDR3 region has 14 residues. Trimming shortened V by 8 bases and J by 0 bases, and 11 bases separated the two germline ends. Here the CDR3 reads CASFYMNSGNTIYF. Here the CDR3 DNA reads TGTGCCAGCTTTTACATGAACTCTGGAAACACCATATATTTT.

The chain's CDR3 is CASSWTSGSWNEQFF. In nucleotides, the CDR3 is TGTGCCAGCAGCTGGACTAGCGGGAGCTGGAATGAGCAGTTCTTC. The chain carries TRBV9 and TRBJ2-1, with 13 nucleotides matching TRBD2. This CDR3 is 15 amino acids long. Germline V gene lookup returns CDR1 SGDLS and CDR2 YYNGEE. The ends lost 4 bases at V and 7 bases at J; junction bases unmatched: 5.

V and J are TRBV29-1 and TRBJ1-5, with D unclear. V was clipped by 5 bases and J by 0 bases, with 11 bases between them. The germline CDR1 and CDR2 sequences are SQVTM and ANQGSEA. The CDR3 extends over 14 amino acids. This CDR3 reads CSVPRIFSNQPQHF. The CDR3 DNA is TGCAGCGTTCCCAGAATTTTTAGCAATCAGCCCCAGCATTTT.

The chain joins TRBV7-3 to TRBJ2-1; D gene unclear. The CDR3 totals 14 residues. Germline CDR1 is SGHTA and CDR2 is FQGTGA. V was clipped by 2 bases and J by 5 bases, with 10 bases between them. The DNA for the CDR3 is TGTGCCAGCAGCTTACGGTACGGTGACAATGAGCAGTTCTTC. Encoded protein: CASSLRYGDNEQFF.

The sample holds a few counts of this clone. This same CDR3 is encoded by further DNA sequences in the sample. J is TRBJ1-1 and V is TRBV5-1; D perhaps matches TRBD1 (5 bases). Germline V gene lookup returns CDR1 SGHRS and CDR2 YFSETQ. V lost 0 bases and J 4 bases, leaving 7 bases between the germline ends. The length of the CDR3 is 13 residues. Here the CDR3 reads CASSLGRGTEAFF. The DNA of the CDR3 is TGCGCCAGCAGCTTGGGAAGGGGCACTGAAGCTTTCTTT.

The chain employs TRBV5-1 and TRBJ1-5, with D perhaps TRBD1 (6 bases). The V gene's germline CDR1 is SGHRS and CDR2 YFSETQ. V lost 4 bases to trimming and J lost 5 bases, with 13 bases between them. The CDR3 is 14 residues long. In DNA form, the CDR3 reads TGCGCCAGCAGCCGTGACAGGTGGGATCAGCCCCAGCATTTT. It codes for CASSRDRWDQPQHF.

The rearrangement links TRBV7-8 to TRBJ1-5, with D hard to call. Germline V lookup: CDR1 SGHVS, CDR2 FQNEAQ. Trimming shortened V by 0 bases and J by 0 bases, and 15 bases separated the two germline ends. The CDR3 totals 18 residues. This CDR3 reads CASSLAPWGGHSNQPQHF. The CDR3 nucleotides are TGTGCCAGCAGCTTAGCCCCATGGGGAGGTCATAGCAATCAGCCCCAGCATTTT. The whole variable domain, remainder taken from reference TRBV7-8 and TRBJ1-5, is GAGVSQSPRYKVAKRGQDVALRCDPISGHVSLFWYQQALGQGPEFLTYFQNEAQLDKSGLPSDRFFAERPEGSVSTLKIQRTQQEDSAVYLCASSLAPWGGHSNQPQHFGDGTRLSIL.

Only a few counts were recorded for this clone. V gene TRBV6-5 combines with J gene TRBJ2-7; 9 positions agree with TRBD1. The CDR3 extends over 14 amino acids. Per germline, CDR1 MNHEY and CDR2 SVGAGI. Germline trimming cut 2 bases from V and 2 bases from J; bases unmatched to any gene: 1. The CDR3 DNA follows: TGTGCCAGCAGTTACGGACAGGGGACCTACGAGCAGTACGTC. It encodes CASSYGQGTYEQYV.